What follows is one TCR beta chain and its context. The antigen remains undetermined. These data originate in a study of OX40 agonist ivuxolimab in advanced cancers. Study details: The patients received ivuxolimab by intravenous route every 2 weeks at 0.01 to 10 mg/kg.

Germline loops: CDR1 MNHNS, CDR2 SASEGT. V was trimmed by 5 bases and J by 10 bases, leaving 15 bases between them. The CDR3 is 13 residues long. Patients with autoimmune history or systemic immunosuppression were excluded. Study-level points and caveats: On average, a greater number of expanded clones characterised CD8+ T cells relative to CD4+. By week 6 at 0.1 to 3.0 mg/kg, blood CD4+ and CD8+ T cells had expanded clonally.

Profiling relied on immunoSEQ multiplex PCR, and the TCRdb table lists in-frame clones only, not all of them. The sample gives some 81,000 clones, approximately 85% of which show up once; approximately 0.63% is in the top ten. The TCR originated in an adult with an advanced solid tumor such as melanoma, head and neck, liver or kidney cancer. This chain uses TRBV6-1 with TRBJ2-1, with D possibly matching TRBD2 (5 bases). Sequenced material: CD4+ or CD8+ T cells sorted from blood, taken in a trial of the OX40 agonist ivuxolimab. The CDR3: CASSTNPDWEQFF. The DNA for the CDR3 is TGTGCCAGCAGTACGAATCCGGACTGGGAGCAGTTCTTC.